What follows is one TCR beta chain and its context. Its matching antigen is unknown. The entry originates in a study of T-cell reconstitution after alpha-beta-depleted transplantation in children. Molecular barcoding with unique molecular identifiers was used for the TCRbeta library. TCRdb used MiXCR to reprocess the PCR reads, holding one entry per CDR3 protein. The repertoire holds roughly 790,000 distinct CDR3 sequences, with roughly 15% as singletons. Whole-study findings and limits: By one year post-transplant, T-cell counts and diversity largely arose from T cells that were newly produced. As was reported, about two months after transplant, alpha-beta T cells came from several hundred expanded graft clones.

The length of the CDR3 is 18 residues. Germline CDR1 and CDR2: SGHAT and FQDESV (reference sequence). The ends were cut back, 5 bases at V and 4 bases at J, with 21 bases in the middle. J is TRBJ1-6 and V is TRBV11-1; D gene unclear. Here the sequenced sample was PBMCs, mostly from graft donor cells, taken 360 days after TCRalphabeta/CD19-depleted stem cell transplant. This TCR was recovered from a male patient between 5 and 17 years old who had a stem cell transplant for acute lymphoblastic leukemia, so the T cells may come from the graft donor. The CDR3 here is CASSLRTLSTVYNSPLHF. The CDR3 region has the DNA TGTGCCAGCAGCCTCCGCACGCTATCGACGGTGTATAATTCACCCCTCCACTTT.